These T cell receptor beta chains were read from a single sample in a study of prognosis after radiotherapy for stage I lung cancer. Via MiXCR, TCRdb re-called the multiplex PCR reads, giving one row per CDR3 protein. The sample lists fewer than 20,000 distinct CDR3 sequences; 50% to 60% were seen once. This specimen was PBMCs, taken before or after stereotactic body radiation therapy (not recorded which). The receptors derive from a donor over 45 with non-small cell lung cancer. Both conserved end residues are part of each CDR3. A D gene is named only where the DNA matches it firmly. Expanded clones get a size class; other rows say once, few or many, or leave the size out.

>many|TRBV24-1|TRBJ2-5|TRBD1
TGTGCCACCAGTGACTCTGGGACAGGGACTCAAGAGACCCAGTACTTC
CATSDSGTGTQETQYF
>few|TRBV5-1|TRBJ2-2|.
TGCGCCAGCAGCGCCCCGGGACGGATGAACACCGGGGAGCTGTTTTTT
CASSAPGRMNTGELFF
>.|TRBV6-2/TRBV6-3|TRBJ2-1|.
TGTGCCAGCAGTCCAGGGGATGATCAGTTCTTC
CASSPGDDQFF
>.|TRBV7-2|TRBJ2-3|TRBD2
TGTGCCAGCATCGGGGCGGTGGGAGGGACCGATACGCAGTATTTT
CASIGAVGGTDTQYF
>.|TRBV7-9|TRBJ2-2|.
TGTGCCAGCAGGCCCGGTAGCGGGAACACCGGGGAGCTGTTTTTT
CASRPGSGNTGELFF
>medium-sized|TRBV5-1|TRBJ2-1|.
TGCGCCAGCAGCATAGTAGGGACCCTATCCTACAATGAGCAGTTCTTC
CASSIVGTLSYNEQFF
>.|TRBV7-9|TRBJ2-7|.
TGTGCCAGCAGCTTAGGGGGGATGTACGAGCAGTACTTC
CASSLGGMYEQYF
>.|TRBV19|TRBJ2-2|TRBD1
TGTGCCAGTAGTATAGCCAGGGGGCCTGGCGGGGAGCTGTTTTTT
CASSIARGPGGELFF
>medium-sized|TRBV11-3|TRBJ2-1|TRBD2
TGTGCCAGCAGCTTAGATCTAGCGGGGAGCTCCTACAATGAGCAGTTCTTC
CASSLDLAGSSYNEQFF
>many|TRBV20-1|TRBJ2-3|TRBD2
TGCAGTGCTAGAGAATGGACTAGCGGGAGGGCCTATACGCAGTATTTT
CSAREWTSGRAYTQYF
>many|TRBV9|TRBJ2-1|TRBD2
TGTGCCAGCAGCGTAGGGCTAGCGGGAGGGGCGAATGAGCAGTTCTTC
CASSVGLAGGANEQFF
>.|TRBV12-5|TRBJ1-2|TRBD1
TGTGCTAGTGGTTTTCCTCTTCAGGGGGAGTCTGGCTACACCTTC
CASGFPLQGESGYTF
>many|TRBV7-2|TRBJ1-4|.
TGTGCCAGCAGCCCCCGTCCTGGGGGAGGGGAAAAACTGTTTTTT
CASSPRPGGGEKLFF
>many|TRBV19|TRBJ1-2|.
TGTGCCAGTAGTATAGACCGACAGGCCGATGGCTACACCTTC
CASSIDRQADGYTF
>once|TRBV5-1|TRBJ2-2|.
TGCGCCAGCAGCTTGAGGGGCCGCATGGCGAACACCGGGGAGCTGTTTTTT
CASSLRGRMANTGELFF
>.|TRBV4-1|TRBJ1-1|.
TGCGCCAGCAGCCCCCGGGAGGCGTCTGAAGCTTTCTTT
CASSPREASEAFF
>many|TRBV28|TRBJ2-6|.
TGTGCCAGCACCCGGACAGCGTCGTCCTCTGGGGCCAACGTCCTGACTTTC
CASTRTASSSGANVLTF
>.|TRBV4-3|TRBJ2-3|TRBD2
TGCGCCAGCAGCCAAGCCCTAGCGGGAGACACAGATACGCAGTATTTT
CASSQALAGDTDTQYF
>medium-sized|TRBV11-2|TRBJ2-7|TRBD2
TGTGCCAGCAGCCTCAAGCGGGAGAAACTGTACTTC
CASSLKREKLYF
>.|TRBV28|TRBJ2-5|TRBD2
TGTGCCACCATGACTAGCAGTAGGTTTGGGGAGACCCAGTACTTC
CATMTSSRFGETQYF
>many|TRBV6-1|TRBJ1-1|TRBD1
TGTGCCAGCAGTATCTCGGACAGGTACAACACTGAAGCTTTCTTT
CASSISDRYNTEAFF
>.|TRBV6-1|TRBJ1-3|.
TGTGCCAACATCCCACACACCCGGCTGGCTGGAAACACCATATATTTT
CANIPHTRLAGNTIYF
>.|TRBV7-2|TRBJ2-1|.
TGTGCCAGCAGCTTCAGGGGCGGGCCTGGATCCTACAATGAGCAGTTCTTC
CASSFRGGPGSYNEQFF
>.|TRBV2|TRBJ2-7|TRBD2
TGTGCCAGCAGTGAACGTCTAGCGGGAGGCTACGAGCAGTACTTC
CASSERLAGGYEQYF
>medium-sized|TRBV6-9|TRBJ1-6|.
TGTGCCAGCAGTTATAGAGACCGCCCAATCAATAATTCACCCCTCCACTTT
CASSYRDRPINNSPLHF
>medium-sized|TRBV19|TRBJ1-2|.
TGTGCCAGTAGTGCCAACTATGGCTACACCTTC
CASSANYGYTF
>many|TRBV7-3|TRBJ2-2|.
TGTGCCAGCAGCCCAGGGGCGGGTAGGGCCGGGGAGCTGTTTTTT
CASSPGAGRAGELFF
>many|TRBV29-1|TRBJ2-3|.
TGCAGCGTCGGGACTTCCTCAGATACGCAGTATTTT
CSVGTSSDTQYF
>many|TRBV15|TRBJ2-3|TRBD1
TGTGCCACCAGCAGAGCCCAGTCAGGGGGCGCAGATACGCAGTATTTT
CATSRAQSGGADTQYF
>medium-sized|TRBV27|TRBJ1-2|TRBD1
TGTGCCAGCAGTTCGTCCGGGACAGGGAGGCGGCGTAGTGGCTACACCTTC
CASSSSGTGRRRSGYTF
>many|TRBV7-9|TRBJ1-1|TRBD1
TGTGCCAGCAGCTTAGGACTATCAGGGGGCCTTAAGAACACTGAAGCTTTCTTT
CASSLGLSGGLKNTEAFF